This TCR beta chain derives from a study of a mutant IDH1 vaccine in newly diagnosed glioma. Study-level information: Prior therapy was radiotherapy, temozolomide, or both; most received both.

Sequenced by immunoSEQ multiplex PCR; TCRdb stores in-frame clones only, minus some. The repertoire holds tens of thousands of clones, under 90% seen once, with more than 5.5% in the top ten. Noted time point: week 11, during vaccination. Vaccination used 300 ug of mutant IDH1 20-mer peptide per dose, with topical imiquimod. Each of the donors came in with new WHO grade 3 or 4 astrocytomas that were IDH1-mutant and ATRX-lost. This clone has just one count. The target antigen is unknown. The CDR3 has 16 amino acids. The J segment lost 1 base and the V segment lost 4 bases, leaving 4 bases of the junction unmatched. CDR1 is SGHKS, CDR2 YYEKEE, per germline (reference sequence).

The sequence came from a man aged 45 to 65 with glioma. Source: PBMCs, taken from a glioma patient whose treatment included an IDH1 peptide vaccine. The chain is built from TRBV5-5 and TRBJ2-2, with TRBD2 matching over 10 bases. The CDR3 protein is CASSGTSGVNTGELFF. Here the CDR3 DNA reads TGTGCCAGCAGCGGAACTAGCGGGGTGAACACCGGGGAGCTGTTTTTT. The variable domain in full, completed from reference TRBV5-5 and TRBJ2-2, reads DAGVTQSPTHLIKTRGQQVTLRCSPISGHKSVSWYQQVLGQGPQFIFQYYEKEERGRGNFPDRFSARQFPNYSSELNVNALLLGDSALYLCASSGTSGVNTGELFFGEGSRLTVL.